This TCR beta chain is from a study of T cell repertoires in cytomegalovirus infection. Study-wide background: Indications of both CMV infection and matching HLA type were provided by public TCR beta signatures. Overall study results and limits: Summed frequency of public TCR beta families distinguished CMV carriers with the relevant HLA. HLA-C-restricted CMV-specific TCR beta clonotypes prevailed in the ex vivo response.

CDR3 length: 16 amino acids. V lost 0 bases, J lost 3 bases, and 12 bases lay in between. The germline gives CDR1 MNHEY, CDR2 SVGEGT. TCRdb processed the reads anew with MiXCR; each CDR3 protein has one entry. The table lists 150,000 to 180,000 distinct CDR3 sequences, around a quarter of them singletons, with approximately 9.9% in the top ten. Comments on this clonotype: Its antigen remains unknown.

This TCR came from a human donor in good health (CMV status not recorded). Some clones in this sample may be carry-over from other donors' samples. This chain joins TRBV6-2 or TRBV6-3 and TRBJ2-1, with D perhaps assigned TRBD1 or TRBD2 (5 bases each). The sample consisted of PBMCs. Here the CDR3 reads CASSYSIGAGYNEQFF. The CDR3 DNA is TGTGCCAGCAGTTACTCGATCGGGGCAGGCTACAATGAGCAGTTCTTC.